This T cell receptor (beta chain) was observed in a study of blood T cell dynamics during melanoma immunotherapy. Study-wide results and caveats: It remained unknown if the driving T cell clones were melanoma-specific.

As concerns this clone: Its antigen is undetermined.

The CDR3 runs to 13 residues. The ends were cut back, 2 bases at V and 4 bases at J, with 8 bases in the middle. The V gene's germline CDR1 is MDHEN and CDR2 SYDVKM. The method was immunoSEQ multiplex PCR; TCRdb's version includes in-frame clones alone and lacks a portion of them. The data contain 15,000 to 20,000 clones, approximately 93% of them singletons. The time point: pre-treatment baseline. The sequence came from a human donor with melanoma. The sample in question was blood, obtained from a patient treated with checkpoint blockade. The chain couples TRBV28 to TRBJ1-1; D gene unclear. Here the CDR3 reads CASSLPGVTEAFF. The CDR3 region has the DNA TGTGCCAGCAGTTTACCAGGTGTCACTGAAGCTTTCTTT.